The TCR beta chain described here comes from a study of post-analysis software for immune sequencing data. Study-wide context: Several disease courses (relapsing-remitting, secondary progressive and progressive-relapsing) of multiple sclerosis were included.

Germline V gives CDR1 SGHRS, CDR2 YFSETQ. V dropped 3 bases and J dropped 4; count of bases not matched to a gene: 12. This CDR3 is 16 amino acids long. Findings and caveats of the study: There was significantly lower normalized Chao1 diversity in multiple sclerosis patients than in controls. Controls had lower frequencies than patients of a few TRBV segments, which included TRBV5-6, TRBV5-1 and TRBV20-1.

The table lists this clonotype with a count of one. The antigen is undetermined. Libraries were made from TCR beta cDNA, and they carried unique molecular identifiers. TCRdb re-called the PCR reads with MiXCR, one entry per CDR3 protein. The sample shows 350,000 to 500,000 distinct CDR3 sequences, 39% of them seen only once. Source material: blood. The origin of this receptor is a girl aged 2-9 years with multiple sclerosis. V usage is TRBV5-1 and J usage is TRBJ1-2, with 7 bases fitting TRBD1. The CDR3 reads CASSSDASGQAYGYTF. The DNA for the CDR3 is TGCGCCAGCAGCTCGGATGCCTCAGGACAGGCCTATGGCTACACCTTC.